This entry lists 22 T cell receptor beta chains sequenced from one sample in a study of spatial heterogeneity in lung cancer. Time point noted: sample taken at primary tumor resection. One entry per CDR3 protein, called by TCRdb with MiXCR from the 5' RACE reads. The sample has 2,500 to 3,500 distinct CDR3 sequences, less than 20% seen once. The sequencing here drew on normal lung tissue next to the tumor, taken at surgery. These receptors all come from a male donor with early-stage non-small cell lung cancer.

The chain combines TRBV25-1 with TRBJ1-3; D unclear. There are 17 residues in the CDR3. Trimming pared 5 bases from V and 0 bases from J, leaving 17 bases between. Germline V gives CDR1 MGHDK, CDR2 SYGVNS. The CDR3 sequence is CASSTAILGGSGNTIYF. The CDR3 DNA is TGTGCCAGCAGTACCGCTATCCTGGGCGGCTCTGGAAACACCATATATTTT.

This clonotype qualifies as medium-sized (0.01 to 0.1%). The chain carries TRBV10-3 and TRBJ1-3; D is unresolved. The CDR3 loop spans 13 amino acids. Per germline, CDR1 ENHRY and CDR2 SYGVKD. V was clipped by 2 bases and J by 5 bases, with 7 bases between them. CDR3 in amino acids: CAISEPGRNTIYF. The CDR3 nucleotides read TGTGCCATCAGTGAGCCAGGACGAAACACCATATATTTT.

There are a few counts of this clonotype. J is TRBJ1-2 and V is TRBV6-1; D is undetermined. The CDR3 consists of 13 residues. With 3 bases removed from V and 3 bases from J, the gap between germline ends came to 8 bases. Germline V gene lookup returns CDR1 MNHNS and CDR2 SASEGT. The chain's CDR3 is CASSDLQYYGYTF. The CDR3 nucleotides read TGTGCCAGCAGTGACCTACAGTACTATGGCTACACCTTC.

This clonotype has more than one count but fewer than ten. V usage is TRBV5-1 and J usage is TRBJ1-1; D gene uncertain. The CDR3 is made up of 13 amino acids. The V end lost 5 bases, the J end lost 2 bases, and 10 bases lay between the germline ends. CDR1 SGHRS and CDR2 YFSETQ come from the germline V gene. The CDR3: CASRIGGNTEAFF. CDR3 DNA sequence: TGCGCCAGCAGAATAGGAGGAAACACTGAAGCTTTCTTT. Looking up the rest from reference TRBV5-1 and TRBJ1-1 gives the full variable domain: KAGVTQTPRYLIKTRGQQVTLSCSPISGHRSVSWYQQTPGQGLQFLFEYFSETQRNKGNFPGRFSGRQFSNSRSEMNVSTLELGDSALYLCASRIGGNTEAFFGQGTRLTVV.

This clonotype turned up a few times. This chain uses TRBV19 with TRBJ2-2; 8 bases match TRBD1. The CDR3 consists of 15 residues. V gave up 7 bases and J gave up 4 bases; unmatched junction bases: 8. The germline V gene has CDR1 LNHDA and CDR2 SQIVND (reference sequence). Written as DNA, the CDR3 is TGTGCCAGTACGGACAGGGCCCCGCGCACCGGGGAGCTGTTTTTT. This codes for CASTDRAPRTGELFF.

Relative to its sample, this clonotype is medium-sized. The chain employs TRBV2 and TRBJ1-4; D not resolved. Trimming removed 6 bases at V and 11 bases at J, with 22 bases between. CDR1 is SNHLY, CDR2 FYNNEI, per germline. The length of the CDR3 is 15 residues. The DNA for the CDR3 is TGTGCCAGCAGCGACGACCGAGCCATATCGGGGAAACTGTTTTTT. It is translated as CASSDDRAISGKLFF.

In this sample, this clonotype is medium-sized (0.01 to 0.1%). This chain connects TRBV7-7 to TRBJ2-5; D gene uncertain. V lost 5 bases and J 3 bases, leaving 16 bases between the germline ends. The CDR3 totals 15 residues. The V gene's germline CDR1 is SSHAT and CDR2 FNYEAQ (reference sequence). The chain's CDR3 is CASSTRPIGEETQYF. CDR3 DNA sequence: TGTGCCAGCAGCACCCGTCCCATAGGTGAAGAGACCCAGTACTTC.

This clonotype is deemed medium-sized (0.01 to 0.1%). The chain is built from TRBV3-1 and TRBJ1-5; no clear D gene. CDR3 length equals 13 residues. The V end lost 1 base, the J end lost 2 bases, and 3 bases lay between the germline ends. Germline V gives CDR1 LGHDT, CDR2 YNNKEL (reference sequence). In DNA form, the CDR3 reads TGTGCCAGCAGCCAAGGAGGCAATCAGCCCCAGCATTTT. This translates into CASSQGGNQPQHF.

This clonotype came up a few times. The CDR3 sequence is CASSWITGTGSEQYF. Here the CDR3 DNA reads TGCGCCAGCAGCTGGATAACAGGGACGGGATCCGAGCAGTACTTC. The genes are TRBV5-1 and TRBJ2-7; D is perhaps TRBD1 (6 bases). Trimming left V 3 bases short and J 6 bases short, with 19 bases between. Germline V gene lookup returns CDR1 SGHRS and CDR2 YFSETQ. The CDR3 has 15 amino acids. Full variable domain (remainder filled in from reference TRBV5-1 and TRBJ2-7): KAGVTQTPRYLIKTRGQQVTLSCSPISGHRSVSWYQQTPGQGLQFLFEYFSETQRNKGNFPGRFSGRQFSNSRSEMNVSTLELGDSALYLCASSWITGTGSEQYFGPGTRLTVT.

The chain joins TRBV7-2 to TRBJ2-3; D is perhaps TRBD2 (6 bases). The germline CDR1 and CDR2 sequences are SGHTA and FQGNSA. Trimming removed 4 bases at V and 6 bases at J, with 20 bases between. This CDR3 contains 16 residues. CDR3 residues: CASSSNRDFPGDTQYF. DNA for the CDR3: TGTGCCAGCAGCTCAAACCGGGACTTTCCCGGGGATACGCAGTATTTT.

V gene TRBV28 combines with J gene TRBJ1-1; no reliable D call. The germline gives CDR1 MDHEN, CDR2 SYDVKM. Trimming cost V 6 bases and J 0 bases, with 17 bases left between them. The CDR3 is made up of 16 amino acids. In DNA form, the CDR3 reads TGTGCCAGCAGCCTAGAGGAACCAACCCTGAACACTGAAGCTTTCTTT. Amino acids: CASSLEEPTLNTEAFF.

The genes are TRBV2 and TRBJ1-6; D is perhaps TRBD1 (6 bases). Germline-derived CDR1 and CDR2 are SNHLY and FYNNEI. The CDR3 has 15 residues. Trimming took 7 bases from V and 8 from J, leaving 18 bases between them. The CDR3 reads CASNEGGFPDSPLHF. DNA of the CDR3: TGTGCCAGCAATGAGGGGGGGTTTCCGGATTCACCCCTCCACTTT. The whole variable domain, filled in from reference TRBV2 and TRBJ1-6, reads EPEVTQTPSHQVTQMGQEVILRCVPISNHLYFYWYRQILGQKVEFLVSFYNNEISEKSEIFDDQFSVERPDGSNFTLKIRSTKLEDSAMYFCASNEGGFPDSPLHFGNGTRLTVT.

The V call is TRBV19, the J call TRBJ1-5; D not certain. Germline V gene lookup returns CDR1 LNHDA and CDR2 SQIVND (reference sequence). The CDR3 contains 14 residues. V shed 1 base and J shed 4 bases, with 8 bases lying between them. The CDR3: CASSIVWVNQPQHF. CDR3 coding DNA: TGTGCCAGTAGTATAGTCTGGGTAAATCAGCCCCAGCATTTT.

The chain combines TRBV20-1 with TRBJ2-5, with 9 nucleotides matching TRBD1. The V segment lost 0 bases and the J segment 5 bases; nucleotides outside the gene matches: 7. Germline CDR1 and CDR2: DFQATT and SNEGSKA (reference sequence). CDR3 length equals 15 residues. The CDR3 loop reads CSARDRDRARETQYF. The CDR3 nucleotides read TGCAGTGCTAGAGATCGGGACAGGGCGCGGGAGACCCAGTACTTC.

This clonotype counts as medium-sized. The rearrangement joins TRBV6-1 to TRBJ2-3; the match to TRBD2 covers 9 bases. J was trimmed by 3 bases and V by 10 bases; bases with no gene match: 11. CDR3 length: 15 amino acids. CDR1 and CDR2 (germline): MNHNS, SASEGT. The chain's CDR3 is CAILPGLARTDTQYF. For the CDR3, the DNA is TGTGCCATTCTCCCGGGACTAGCTCGGACAGATACGCAGTATTTT.

This clonotype counts as medium-sized. The genes are TRBV5-1 and TRBJ2-1, with a weak D call TRBD1 (5 bases). The CDR3 runs to 16 residues. Between the trimmed V and J ends, which lost 1 base and 1 base, there was a span of 12 bases. CDR1 and CDR2 (germline): SGHRS, YFSETQ. The CDR3 bases are TGCGCCAGCAGCTTGTCTCCAGGGATTTCCTACAATGAGCAGTTCTTC. This codes for CASSLSPGISYNEQFF.

By frequency in the sample, this clonotype is medium-sized. The rearrangement uses TRBV24-1 and TRBJ2-4; no reliable D call. Germline V gene lookup returns CDR1 KGHDR and CDR2 SFDVKD. The CDR3 consists of 17 residues. V was clipped by 2 bases and J by 0 bases, with 13 bases between them. The CDR3 loop reads CATSDSSAHKAKNIQYF. CDR3 bases: TGTGCCACCAGTGATTCTTCAGCCCATAAAGCCAAAAACATTCAGTACTTC.

There are a few counts of this clonotype. The chain combines TRBV20-1 with TRBJ2-5, with 9 bases fitting TRBD2. The CDR3 has 16 amino acids. The V gene's germline CDR1 is DFQATT and CDR2 SNEGSKA (reference sequence). V lost 6 bases to trimming and J lost 2 bases; unmatched junction nucleotides: 13. CDR3 in DNA: TGCAGTGCCGCCCCGGCTAGCGGGGACTTACAAGAGACCCAGTACTTC. The encoded protein is CSAAPASGDLQETQYF.

This clonotype is medium-sized (0.01 to 0.1%). The V gene is TRBV20-1, the J gene TRBJ1-6, with a tentative D call TRBD1 (5 bases). The CDR3 is 16 residues long. Germline values: CDR1 DFQATT, CDR2 SNEGSKA (reference sequence). V was pared by 0 bases and J by 2 bases, with 11 bases between. The CDR3 sequence: CSARDLQGAYNSPLHF. In DNA form, the CDR3 reads TGCAGTGCTAGAGATCTGCAAGGGGCCTATAATTCACCCCTCCACTTT.

Relative to its sample, this clonotype is medium-sized. The chain links TRBV3-1 to TRBJ2-5; 10 bases fit TRBD2. CDR3 size: 17 residues. Germline V gene data show CDR1 as LGHDT and CDR2 as YNNKEL (reference sequence). Germline trimming cut 0 bases from V and 3 bases from J; bases unmatched to any gene: 7. In DNA form, the CDR3 reads TGTGCCAGCAGCCAAGATCGTAGCGGGAGGACTAAAGAGACCCAGTACTTC. Residues: CASSQDRSGRTKETQYF.

By frequency in the sample, this clonotype is medium-sized. The CDR3 is CAIRGRRPGRPTGDYTDTQYF. The CDR3 bases are TGTGCCATCAGGGGGAGGCGTCCGGGACGGCCAACAGGAGATTACACAGATACGCAGTATTTT. The chain carries TRBV10-3 and TRBJ2-3; a possible D gene is TRBD2 (6 bases). The V gene's germline CDR1 is ENHRY and CDR2 SYGVKD. The CDR3 covers 21 residues. The V and J ends lost 6 bases and 2 bases respectively, with 33 bases between them.

The rearrangement joins TRBV28 to TRBJ2-3; 12 bases fit TRBD2. The ends lost 6 bases at V and 8 bases at J; junction bases unmatched: 12. Germline assignment: CDR1 MDHEN and CDR2 SYDVKM. This CDR3 is built from 16 residues. CDR3 nucleotide sequence: TGTGCCAGCAGCCAGGGGGCGACTAGCGGGAGTAGTACGCAGTATTTT. Translated, it gives CASSQGATSGSSTQYF. The variable domain in full, completed from reference TRBV28 and TRBJ2-3, reads DVKVTQSSRYLVKRTGEKVFLECVQDMDHENMFWYRQDPGLGLRLIYFSYDVKMKEKGDIPEGYSVSREKKERFSLILESASTNQTSMYLCASSQGATSGSSTQYFGPGTRLTVL.